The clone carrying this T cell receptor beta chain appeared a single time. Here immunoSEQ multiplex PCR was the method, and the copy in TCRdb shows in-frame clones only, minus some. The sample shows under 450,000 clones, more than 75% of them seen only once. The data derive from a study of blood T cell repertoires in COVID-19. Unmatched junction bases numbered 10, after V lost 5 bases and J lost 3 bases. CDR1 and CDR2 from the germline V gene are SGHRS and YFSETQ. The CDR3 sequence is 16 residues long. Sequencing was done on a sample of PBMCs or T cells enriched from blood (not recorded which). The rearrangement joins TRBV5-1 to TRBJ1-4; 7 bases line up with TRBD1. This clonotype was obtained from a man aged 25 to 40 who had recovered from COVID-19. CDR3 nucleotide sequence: TGCGCCAGCAGGCCTTCCCCAGGGGGATCTAATGAAAAACTGTTTTTT. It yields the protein CASRPSPGGSNEKLFF.